A selection of T cell receptor beta chains follows, all from one sample in a study of T cells and copy number aberrations in small-cell lung cancer. TCRdb's table, derived via immunoSEQ multiplex PCR, lists solely in-frame clones and lacks some. The sample carries more than 9,500 clones, over 75% recorded once. The sample comprised normal tissue next to the tumor. The receptor source for this set is a man between 60 and 70 years old with small cell lung cancer. Both conserved end residues are part of each CDR3. D genes are given only for firm matches. Clone size appears in some rows only: once, few, many, or a class for an expanded clone.

v_gene: TRBV7-6
abundance: NA
j_gene: TRBJ2-7
d_gene: NA
CDR3aa: CASSERWDGQQYF
CDR3nt: TGTGCCAGCAGCGAACGATGGGACGGACAGCAGTACTTC

v_gene: TRBV18
abundance: NA
j_gene: TRBJ2-5
d_gene: NA
CDR3aa: CASSSGYQETQYF
CDR3nt: TGTGCCAGCTCGTCAGGTTACCAAGAGACCCAGTACTTC

v_gene: TRBV5-4
abundance: NA
j_gene: TRBJ2-7
d_gene: TRBD1
CDR3aa: CASSLVFGQGSGEQYF
CDR3nt: TGTGCCAGCAGCTTGGTGTTCGGACAGGGGTCGGGCGAGCAGTACTTC

v_gene: TRBV10-3
abundance: few
j_gene: TRBJ1-1
d_gene: TRBD1
CDR3aa: CAIRNRGQGAKNTEAFF
CDR3nt: TGTGCCATCAGGAACAGGGGACAGGGGGCTAAGAACACTGAAGCTTTCTTT

v_gene: TRBV5-1
abundance: NA
j_gene: TRBJ1-4
d_gene: TRBD1
CDR3aa: CASSAGQGVEKLFF
CDR3nt: TGCGCCAGCAGCGCGGGACAGGGGGTTGAAAAACTGTTTTTT

v_gene: TRBV11-3
abundance: NA
j_gene: TRBJ2-1
d_gene: TRBD2
CDR3aa: CASSVSRSGSRHEQFF
CDR3nt: TGTGCCAGCAGCGTATCCCGTAGCGGGAGCAGACATGAGCAGTTCTTC

v_gene: TRBV9
abundance: NA
j_gene: TRBJ2-1
d_gene: TRBD2
CDR3aa: CASSVTGTRGNEQFF
CDR3nt: TGTGCCAGCAGCGTAACGGGGACTAGGGGCAATGAGCAGTTCTTC

v_gene: TRBV4-3
abundance: NA
j_gene: TRBJ2-5
d_gene: NA
CDR3aa: CASSQGTGTRETQYF
CDR3nt: TGCGCCAGCAGCCAAGGGACTGGGACTCGTGAGACCCAGTACTTC

v_gene: TRBV10-3
abundance: NA
j_gene: TRBJ2-7
d_gene: TRBD2
CDR3aa: CAIRGQRGEVYEQYF
CDR3nt: TGTGCCATCAGAGGTCAGCGGGGAGAGGTGTACGAGCAGTACTTC

v_gene: TRBV9
abundance: NA
j_gene: TRBJ1-5
d_gene: NA
CDR3aa: CASSVDAALGQPQHF
CDR3nt: TGTGCCAGCAGCGTAGATGCGGCTTTAGGCCAGCCCCAGCATTTT

v_gene: TRBV19
abundance: NA
j_gene: TRBJ1-5
d_gene: NA
CDR3aa: CASSIRDSNQPQHF
CDR3nt: TGTGCCAGTAGTATCCGGGACAGCAATCAGCCCCAGCATTTT

v_gene: TRBV2
abundance: NA
j_gene: TRBJ2-7
d_gene: NA
CDR3aa: CARQKSGRAKYEQYF
CDR3nt: TGTGCCAGACAAAAATCCGGGAGAGCAAAATACGAGCAGTACTTC

v_gene: TRBV27
abundance: NA
j_gene: TRBJ2-3
d_gene: TRBD2
CDR3aa: CASSFGAGGWDTQYF
CDR3nt: TGTGCCAGCAGTTTTGGAGCGGGAGGGTGGGATACGCAGTATTTT

v_gene: TRBV2
abundance: once
j_gene: TRBJ2-5
d_gene: NA
CDR3aa: CASNPTTGLQETQYF
CDR3nt: TGTGCCAGCAATCCCACAACAGGGCTCCAAGAGACCCAGTACTTC

v_gene: TRBV7-9
abundance: NA
j_gene: TRBJ2-5
d_gene: NA
CDR3aa: CASSFPGRETQYF
CDR3nt: TGTGCCAGCAGCTTTCCGGGTCGAGAGACCCAGTACTTC

v_gene: TRBV29-1
abundance: once
j_gene: TRBJ1-5
d_gene: NA
CDR3aa: CSEPGTDHTEDSNQPQHF
CDR3nt: TGCAGTGAACCGGGCACGGATCATACTGAGGATAGCAATCAGCCCCAGCATTTT